These 29 T cell receptor beta chains were sequenced from one sample in a study of T cell clonotyping in hematopoietic cell transplantation (dated by TCRdb to 2020 to 2023). Library preparation employed the immunoSEQ multiplex PCR assay. Drawn from immuneACCESS, this table holds only the in-frame rearrangements with V and J called that TCRdb kept. Clones are partly lost; checked studies trace under half to an unresolved V gene and leave the rest unexplained. The sample table holds nearly 70,000 clones, of which just under 95% were seen once. Jointly, the top ten make up under 2% of the sample. Sequencing was performed on peripheral blood mononuclear cells. Every receptor here comes from a man aged 45-65 years in good health. Some clones in this sample may be carry-over from other donors' samples.

A single count supports this clone. The J gene is TRBJ2-3, the V gene TRBV2; 13 nucleotides align to TRBD2. The CDR3 has 14 amino acids. The V gene end was trimmed by 4 bases and the J gene end by 6 bases; junction bases not matched to a gene: 1. The germline CDR1 and CDR2 sequences are SNHLY and FYNNEI. Here the CDR3 reads CASSGTSGSDTQYF. CDR3 DNA sequence: TGTGCCAGCAGTGGGACTAGCGGGAGCGATACGCAGTATTTT.

The rearrangement joins TRBV6-1 to TRBJ2-3; tentative D call: TRBD1 (5 bases). Germline V gives CDR1 MNHNS, CDR2 SASEGT. Trimming cost V 1 base and J 0 bases, with 5 bases left between them. This CDR3 has 14 residues. CDR3 nucleotides: TGTGCCAGCAGTGAAGGACAGAGCACAGATACGCAGTATTTT. It encodes CASSEGQSTDTQYF.

The chain couples TRBV6-6 to TRBJ1-2; D perhaps matches TRBD1 (6 bases). The V gene lost 2 bases and the J gene lost 8 bases, with 12 bases spanning the gap. The CDR3 length is 13 residues. From germline, CDR1 is MNHNY and CDR2 SVGAGI (reference sequence). The chain's CDR3 is CASSYDRPIGYTF. DNA of the CDR3: TGTGCCAGCAGTTACGACAGGCCGATCGGCTACACCTTC.

This chain joins TRBV5-4 and TRBJ2-2; D may be TRBD1 (6 bases). The length of the CDR3 is 16 residues. Trimming shortened V by 5 bases and J by 0 bases, and 14 bases separated the two germline ends. The germline V gene encodes CDR1 SGHNT and CDR2 YYREEE (reference sequence). CDR3 protein: CASSSGTSANTGELFF. CDR3 coding DNA: TGTGCCAGCAGTTCCGGGACATCCGCGAACACCGGGGAGCTGTTTTTT.

The J gene is TRBJ2-3, the V gene TRBV7-3; 11 bases agree with TRBD2. J was trimmed by 3 bases and V by 5 bases; bases with no gene match: 1. Looked up from germline, CDR1 is SGHTA and CDR2 is FQGTGA. The CDR3 length is 14 residues. Here the CDR3 reads CASSLAGGTDTQYF. The CDR3 region has the DNA TGTGCCAGCAGCCTAGCGGGAGGTACAGATACGCAGTATTTT.

This clone was seen a single time. V usage is TRBV29-1 and J usage is TRBJ2-2; D unresolved. Trimming pared 7 bases from V and 5 bases from J, leaving 8 bases between. Germline CDR1 and CDR2: SQVTM and ANQGSEA. This CDR3 spans 11 amino acids. The CDR3 loop is CSGYGTGELFF. The CDR3 nucleotides are TGCAGCGGGTATGGGACCGGGGAGCTGTTTTTT.

The gene calls are TRBV19 and TRBJ1-5, with 7 nucleotides matching TRBD1. CDR1 is LNHDA, CDR2 SQIVND, per germline (reference sequence). V shed 1 base and J 7 bases; nucleotides not matched to a gene: 1. The CDR3 runs 13 residues. The CDR3 here is CASSIAGGQPQHF. DNA of the CDR3: TGTGCCAGTAGTATAGCAGGGGGACAGCCCCAGCATTTT.

The chain combines TRBV29-1 with TRBJ2-3; 7 nucleotides line up with TRBD2. Per the germline V gene, CDR1 is SQVTM and CDR2 is ANQGSEA. V was clipped by 5 bases and J by 0 bases; unmatched bases: 2. There are 13 residues in the CDR3. DNA for the CDR3: TGCAGCGTTAGGGGAGGGAGCACAGATACGCAGTATTTT. Translated: CSVRGGSTDTQYF.

This chain joins TRBV6-6 and TRBJ2-6; weak D call: TRBD1 (5 bases). V shed 5 bases and J shed 0 bases, with 11 bases lying between them. Germline loops: CDR1 MNHNY, CDR2 SVGAGI (reference sequence). This CDR3 is 16 amino acids long. As DNA, the CDR3 is TGTGCCAGCAGTACCCGACAGAGCTCTGGGGCCAACGTCCTGACTTTC. Translating it yields CASSTRQSSGANVLTF.

This clone has just a few counts. V and J are TRBV5-1 and TRBJ1-4; no clear D gene. CDR1 and CDR2 (germline): SGHRS, YFSETQ. V gave up 4 bases and J gave up 12 bases, with 19 bases separating them. This CDR3 is built from 14 residues. CDR3 residues: CASSPNVTPGELFF. The CDR3 bases are TGCGCCAGCAGCCCGAACGTTACCCCTGGGGAACTGTTTTTT.

The chain recombines TRBV6-1 with TRBJ2-3; D is unclear. The CDR3 covers 17 residues. Germline CDR1 is MNHNS and CDR2 is SASEGT. With 1 base removed from V and 0 bases from J, the gap between germline ends came to 14 bases. The CDR3, as DNA: TGTGCCAGCAGTGAAGGATTGGCTTTGGACAGCACAGATACGCAGTATTTT. Translation gives CASSEGLALDSTDTQYF.

The chain is built from TRBV27 and TRBJ2-1; 7 nucleotides align to TRBD1. With V trimmed by 4 bases and J by 8 bases, 5 bases remained unmatched. Germline loops: CDR1 MNHEY, CDR2 SMNVEV (reference sequence). The CDR3 spans 13 residues. CDR3 residues: CASSSIQGYEQFF. CDR3 DNA: TGTGCCAGCAGTTCTATACAGGGGTATGAGCAGTTCTTC.

The V and J genes are TRBV28 and TRBJ2-1, with 8 nucleotides matching TRBD1. The trim removed 8 bases at V and 4 bases at J, leaving 16 bases unmatched. This CDR3 is built from 17 residues. Germline CDR1 is MDHEN and CDR2 is SYDVKM. The CDR3 coding sequence is TGTGCCAGCGGGACGGGACAGGTTGCGATCCCTTACAATGAGCAGTTCTTC. This codes for CASGTGQVAIPYNEQFF.

The chain employs TRBV28 and TRBJ2-5; possibly TRBD2 for D (5 bases). Trimming removed 4 bases at V and 2 bases at J, with 5 bases between. The CDR3 sequence is 12 residues long. Per germline, CDR1 MDHEN and CDR2 SYDVKM. As DNA, the CDR3 is TGTGCCAGCAGTTCGGGACAAGAGACCCAGTACTTC. Amino acids: CASSSGQETQYF. Full variable domain (missing parts from reference TRBV28 and TRBJ2-5): DVKVTQSSRYLVKRTGEKVFLECVQDMDHENMFWYRQDPGLGLRLIYFSYDVKMKEKGDIPEGYSVSREKKERFSLILESASTNQTSMYLCASSSGQETQYFGPGTRLLVL.

The CDR3, as DNA: TGTGCCAGCAGACCCGGGACAGGGGGAAACACCATATATTTT. Translation: CASRPGTGGNTIYF. The chain carries TRBV7-6 and TRBJ1-3; 9 nucleotides match TRBD1. The V and J ends lost 6 bases and 4 bases, in that order; junction bases with no gene match: 4. Germline V gives CDR1 SGHVS, CDR2 FNYEAQ. The CDR3 consists of 14 residues. Full variable domain (rest looked up from reference TRBV7-6 and TRBJ1-3): GAGVSQSPRYKVTKRGQDVALRCDPISGHVSLYWYRQALGQGPEFLTYFNYEAQQDKSGLPNDRFSAERPEGSISTLTIQRTEQRDSAMYRCASRPGTGGNTIYFGEGSWLTVV.

This CDR3 reads CASSLTHPGLAGGGEQYF. The CDR3 coding sequence is TGTGCCAGCAGCTTAACCCACCCTGGACTAGCGGGAGGAGGCGAGCAGTACTTC. This chain connects TRBV7-3 to TRBJ2-7; 14 bases line up with TRBD2. Germline V gene data show CDR1 as SGHTA and CDR2 as FQGTGA. The CDR3 spans 18 residues. J lost 6 bases, V lost 0 bases, and 10 bases had no gene match.

This chain joins TRBV19 and TRBJ2-3; tentative D call: TRBD1 (5 bases). This CDR3 comprises 13 residues. Trimming shortened V by 3 bases and J by 3 bases, and 7 bases separated the two germline ends. The germline CDR1 and CDR2 sequences are LNHDA and SQIVND (reference sequence). The CDR3 spells CASSMQGTDTQYF. In DNA form, the CDR3 reads TGTGCCAGTAGTATGCAGGGTACAGATACGCAGTATTTT.

The genes are TRBV30 and TRBJ2-5; no clear D. Trimming stripped 0 bases from V and 7 bases from J, with 15 bases between. CDR1 is GTSNPN, CDR2 SVGIG, per germline (reference sequence). The CDR3 has 14 residues. The DNA of the CDR3 is TGTGCCTGGAGTGTAGCCGGCGGTGGGGTGACCCAGTACTTC. Protein product: CAWSVAGGGVTQYF.

This sequence joins TRBV4-3 and TRBJ2-5; D unresolved. CDR3 length: 14 residues. Trimming removed 0 bases at V and 3 bases at J, with 8 bases between. Germline V lookup: CDR1 LGHNA, CDR2 YSLEER. CDR3 residues: CASSQDIPKETQYF. CDR3 coding DNA: TGCGCCAGCAGCCAAGATATTCCCAAAGAGACCCAGTACTTC.

This chain joins TRBV7-2 and TRBJ2-3; 12 bases are shared with TRBD2. The germline gives CDR1 SGHTA, CDR2 FQGNSA. CDR3 length: 14 amino acids. The V gene end was trimmed by 5 bases and the J gene end by 6 bases; junction bases not matched to a gene: 3. The CDR3 protein is CASSLGLAGDTQYF. CDR3 DNA: TGTGCCAGCAGCCTCGGACTAGCGGGGGATACGCAGTATTTT.

The rearrangement links TRBV28 to TRBJ2-7; possible D gene TRBD1, 6 bases. Germline V gene sequence: CDR1 MDHEN, CDR2 SYDVKM. V was clipped by 6 bases and J by 10 bases, with 13 bases between them. The CDR3 has 11 amino acids. The CDR3 DNA reads TGTGCCAGCAGCCAAAGCAGGGGTCAGTACTTC. It translates to CASSQSRGQYF.

The CDR3 here is CASSEYVVYEQYF. The DNA for the CDR3 is TGTGCCAGCAGTGAATATGTAGTCTACGAGCAGTACTTC. The V and J genes are TRBV6-1 and TRBJ2-7; D is unclear. This CDR3 is 13 amino acids long. V was shortened by 2 bases and J by 3 bases, with 8 bases between the two germline ends. Germline values: CDR1 MNHNS, CDR2 SASEGT.

This rearrangement joins TRBV19 to TRBJ1-6; possible D gene TRBD1, 6 bases. Germline V CDR1 and CDR2: LNHDA, SQIVND (reference sequence). The CDR3 is 15 residues long. V lost 0 bases, J lost 7 bases, and 10 bases lay in between. CDR3 in amino acids: CASSIEYRDNSPLHF. CDR3 sequence (DNA): TGTGCCAGTAGTATAGAGTACAGGGACAATTCACCCCTCCACTTT.

The rearrangement links TRBV6-6 to TRBJ2-5; D gene ambiguous. Between the trimmed V and J ends, which lost 2 bases and 5 bases, there was a span of 3 bases. Germline CDR1 is MNHNY and CDR2 is SVGAGI (reference sequence). The CDR3 covers 11 residues. CDR3 loop: CASSYTETQYF. CDR3 bases: TGTGCCAGCAGTTACACCGAGACCCAGTACTTC.

The CDR3 region is CAISDPGRQGGTEAFF. In DNA form, the CDR3 reads TGTGCCATCAGTGATCCGGGACGCCAAGGTGGCACTGAAGCTTTCTTT. V usage is TRBV10-3 and J usage is TRBJ1-1; TRBD1 is a possible D gene (5 bases). The germline V gene encodes CDR1 ENHRY and CDR2 SYGVKD. V shed 3 bases and J shed 4 bases, with 18 bases lying between them. CDR3 length: 16 amino acids.

The chain recombines TRBV5-6 with TRBJ2-5, with D maybe TRBD1 (5 bases). Trimming pared 2 bases from V and 2 bases from J, leaving 7 bases between. Per germline, CDR1 SGHDT and CDR2 YYEEEE. The CDR3 has 13 amino acids. The CDR3 loop is CASSFQGQETQYF. The CDR3 coding sequence is TGTGCCAGCAGCTTTCAGGGTCAAGAGACCCAGTACTTC. The full variable domain, with the rest looked up from reference TRBV5-6 and TRBJ2-5, is DAGVTQSPTHLIKTRGQQVTLRCSPKSGHDTVSWYQQALGQGPQFIFQYYEEEERQRGNFPDRFSGHQFPNYSSELNVNALLLGDSALYLCASSFQGQETQYFGPGTRLLVL.

This clone was recorded once. The chain employs TRBV14 and TRBJ1-2, with D perhaps TRBD1 (5 bases). Germline values: CDR1 SGHDN, CDR2 FVKESK. The CDR3 extends over 15 amino acids. Trimming stripped 5 bases from V and 6 bases from J, with 19 bases between. The CDR3 spells CASSTIPAGGNGYTF. In DNA form, the CDR3 reads TGTGCCAGCAGCACCATACCCGCGGGGGGGAATGGCTACACCTTC.

The chain uses TRBV2 and TRBJ1-2; D may be TRBD1 (5 bases). V was shortened by 0 bases and J by 7 bases, with 9 bases between the two germline ends. Germline CDR1 and CDR2: SNHLY and FYNNEI. This CDR3 is built from 13 residues. The CDR3 nucleotides are TGTGCCAGCAGTGAAGCGGAGGGGTCTGGCTACACCTTC. Encoded protein: CASSEAEGSGYTF.

CDR3 sequence reads: CASSEGHWETQYF. The CDR3 DNA reads TGTGCCAGCAGCGAGGGACATTGGGAGACCCAGTACTTC. The chain combines TRBV7-9 with TRBJ2-5; D may be TRBD1 (6 bases). The CDR3 length is 13 residues. V lost 5 bases, J lost 5 bases, and 12 bases lay in between. CDR1 SEHNR and CDR2 FQNEAQ come from the germline V gene (reference sequence).